This T cell receptor (beta chain) was sequenced during a study of Tregs in tolerant kidney transplant recipients. Study-level findings and limits: This study did not directly address biological reproducibility. The small number of patients limits these findings pending further validation. Donor-specific Treg expansion exceeded global Treg expansion in tolerant patients, suggesting antigen drive. Expanding Tregs on activated donor B cells appeared to best identify donor-specific TCRbeta clones.

CFSE-labeled recipient PBMCs were cultured less than 7 days with irradiated graft donor PBMCs, then FACS-sorted. V was pared by 3 bases and J by 5 bases, with 9 bases of the junction left unmatched. The CDR3 is 16 amino acids. Germline V gene data show CDR1 as DFQATT and CDR2 as SNEGSKA (reference sequence). Clones were sequenced by immunoSEQ multiplex PCR, and TCRdb holds only the in-frame ones, with some missing. The clone table shows 350 to 400 clones, with the ten largest holding more than 8%. This clone ranks as medium-sized in terms of frequency. Its cognate antigen is unknown. The read finishes 3 residues shy of the CDR3 end, and the germline J gene is used to complete it.

This clonotype originated in a human patient who received a combined kidney and bone marrow transplant. V usage is TRBV20-1 and J usage is TRBJ2-1; 11 nucleotides match TRBD2. The sample in question was CD8+ T cells from blood cultured with allogeneic cells, obtained before the transplant. CDR3 DNA, as far as it was read: TGCAGTGCTAGCTTTCCGGGACTAGCGGATCACAATGAG. It translates to CSASFPGLADHNE. The complete CDR3 sequence is CSASFPGLADHNEQFF.